What follows is one TCR beta chain and its context. The source of the sample is a study of blood T cell repertoires in COVID-19. Study overall: The United States, Italy and Spain supplied acute and convalescent COVID-19 samples.

Germline-derived CDR1 and CDR2 are LGHDT and YNNKEL (reference sequence). The CDR3 consists of 15 residues. V shed 0 bases and J shed 4 bases, with 10 bases lying between them. Per the authors' pipeline: Nucleated cell counts were estimated from reference gene primer amplification. The data were produced by immunoSEQ multiplex PCR, yet TCRdb's version contains in-frame clones alone and is incomplete. The V and J calls and clone size are taken from that table; D and trimming were inferred from the DNA. The sample holds approximately 260,000 clones, approximately 89% seen once. The sequenced sample consisted of peripheral blood. This receptor was identified in a woman between 70 and 85 years old with COVID-19, enrolled during active disease. V is TRBV3-1 (or the pseudogene TRBV3-2) and J is TRBJ2-1; D gene ambiguous. The CDR3 coding sequence is TGTGCCAGCAGCCAAGATACGCTAGTGTACAATGAGCAGTTCTTC. It yields the protein CASSQDTLVYNEQFF.